Sequencing of this TCR beta chain was carried out in a study of post-analysis software for immune sequencing data. Turning to the study itself: Included courses were relapsing-remitting and secondary progressive multiple sclerosis; progressive-relapsing multiple sclerosis was also included.

This clonotype was seen only a few times. The target antigen is unknown. In germline, CDR1 is KGHSH, CDR2 LQKENI. Trimming stripped 0 bases from V and 10 bases from J, with 15 bases between. The CDR3 length is 14 residues. Study outcomes and limitations: Comparison of patients with controls showed a handful of TRBV segments more frequent in patients, TRBV5-6, TRBV5-1 and TRBV20-1 among them. Multiple sclerosis patients showed significantly lower normalized Chao1 diversity than controls did.

Each TCR beta cDNA library carried unique molecular identifiers. cDNA molecules numbering about 480,000 came from approximately 1 to 10 million T cells. MiXCR, applied by TCRdb to the PCR reads, yields one record per CDR3 protein. The profile shows a few hundred thousand distinct CDR3 sequences, 30% to 45% of them singletons. V and J are TRBV18 and TRBJ1-1; possibly TRBD1 for D (5 bases). This TCR was sampled from a girl under 18 with multiple sclerosis. The sequencing input was blood. DNA of the CDR3: TGTGCCAGCTCACCACCGGGACTAACCTCGGGAGCTTTCTTT. This sequence encodes CASSPPGLTSGAFF.